These 2 T cell receptor beta chains came from one sample sequenced in a study of long-term antiretroviral therapy in people with HIV. Version v3.0 of the immunoSEQ assay ran at survey level. TCRdb keeps only in-frame clones here, not all; method: immunoSEQ multiplex PCR. Of approximately 22,000 clones in the sample, about 86% were seen once. Material: unsorted PBMCs, obtained 1.3 years after starting antiretroviral therapy. These TCRs come from a man aged 60 to 69 with HIV.

The chain uses TRBV18 and TRBJ2-1; 14 bases fit TRBD2. V gave up 3 bases and J gave up 5 bases; unmatched junction bases: 6. There are 17 residues in the CDR3. In germline, CDR1 is KGHSH, CDR2 LQKENI. CDR3 region: CASSPPRTSGRNNEQFF. The CDR3 DNA reads as TGTGCCAGCTCACCCCCAAGGACTAGCGGGAGGAACAATGAGCAGTTCTTC.

This clone was counted a single time. The J gene is TRBJ2-5, the V gene TRBV7-2; D possibly matches TRBD1 or TRBD2 (6 bases each). This CDR3 region has 14 residues. The germline V gene encodes CDR1 SGHTA and CDR2 FQGNSA. V was pared by 6 bases and J by 5 bases, with 16 bases between. The CDR3: CASSTEGGTETQYF. CDR3 nucleotide sequence: TGTGCCAGCAGTACAGAGGGGGGCACGGAGACCCAGTACTTC.